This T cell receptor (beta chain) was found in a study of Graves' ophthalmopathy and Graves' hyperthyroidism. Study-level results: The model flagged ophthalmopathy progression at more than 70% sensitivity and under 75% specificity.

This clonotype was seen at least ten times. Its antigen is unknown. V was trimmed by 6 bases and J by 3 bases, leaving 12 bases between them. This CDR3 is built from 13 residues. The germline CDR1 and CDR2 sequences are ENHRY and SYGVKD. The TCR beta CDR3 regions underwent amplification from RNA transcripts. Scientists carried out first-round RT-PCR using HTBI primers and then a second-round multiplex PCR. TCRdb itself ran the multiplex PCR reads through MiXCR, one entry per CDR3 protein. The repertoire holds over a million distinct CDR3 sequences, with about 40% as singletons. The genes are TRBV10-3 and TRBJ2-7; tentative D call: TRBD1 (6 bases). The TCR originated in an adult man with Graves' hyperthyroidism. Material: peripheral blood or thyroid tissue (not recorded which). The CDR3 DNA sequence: TGTGCCATCAGCAAGCGACAGGACTACGAGCAGTACTTC. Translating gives CAISKRQDYEQYF.